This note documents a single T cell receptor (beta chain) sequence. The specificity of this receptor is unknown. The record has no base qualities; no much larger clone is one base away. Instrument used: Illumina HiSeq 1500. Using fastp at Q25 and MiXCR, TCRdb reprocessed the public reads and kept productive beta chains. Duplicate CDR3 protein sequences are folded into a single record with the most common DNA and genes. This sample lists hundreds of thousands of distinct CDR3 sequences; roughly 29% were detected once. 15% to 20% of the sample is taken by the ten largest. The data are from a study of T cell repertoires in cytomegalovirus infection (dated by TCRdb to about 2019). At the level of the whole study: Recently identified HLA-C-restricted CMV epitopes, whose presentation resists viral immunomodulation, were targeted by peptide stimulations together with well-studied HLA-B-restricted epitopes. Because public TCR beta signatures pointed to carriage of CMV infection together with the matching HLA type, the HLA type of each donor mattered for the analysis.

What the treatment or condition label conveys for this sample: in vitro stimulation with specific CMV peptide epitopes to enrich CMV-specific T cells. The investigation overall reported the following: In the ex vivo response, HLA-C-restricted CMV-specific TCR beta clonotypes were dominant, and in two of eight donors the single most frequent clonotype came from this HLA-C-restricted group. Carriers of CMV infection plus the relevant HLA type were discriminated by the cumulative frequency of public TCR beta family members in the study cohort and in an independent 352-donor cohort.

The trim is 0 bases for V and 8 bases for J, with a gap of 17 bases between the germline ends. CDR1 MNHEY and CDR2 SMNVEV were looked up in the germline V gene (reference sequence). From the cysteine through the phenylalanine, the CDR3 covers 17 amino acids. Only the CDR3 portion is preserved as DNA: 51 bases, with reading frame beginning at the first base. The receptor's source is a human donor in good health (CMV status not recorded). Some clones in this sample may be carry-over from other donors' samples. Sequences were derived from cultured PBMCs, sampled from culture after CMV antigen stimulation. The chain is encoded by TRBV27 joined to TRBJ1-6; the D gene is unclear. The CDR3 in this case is CASSLSPWARSDSPLHF. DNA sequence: TGTGCCAGCAGTTTATCCCCATGGGCCCGTTCCGATTCACCCCTCCACTTT.